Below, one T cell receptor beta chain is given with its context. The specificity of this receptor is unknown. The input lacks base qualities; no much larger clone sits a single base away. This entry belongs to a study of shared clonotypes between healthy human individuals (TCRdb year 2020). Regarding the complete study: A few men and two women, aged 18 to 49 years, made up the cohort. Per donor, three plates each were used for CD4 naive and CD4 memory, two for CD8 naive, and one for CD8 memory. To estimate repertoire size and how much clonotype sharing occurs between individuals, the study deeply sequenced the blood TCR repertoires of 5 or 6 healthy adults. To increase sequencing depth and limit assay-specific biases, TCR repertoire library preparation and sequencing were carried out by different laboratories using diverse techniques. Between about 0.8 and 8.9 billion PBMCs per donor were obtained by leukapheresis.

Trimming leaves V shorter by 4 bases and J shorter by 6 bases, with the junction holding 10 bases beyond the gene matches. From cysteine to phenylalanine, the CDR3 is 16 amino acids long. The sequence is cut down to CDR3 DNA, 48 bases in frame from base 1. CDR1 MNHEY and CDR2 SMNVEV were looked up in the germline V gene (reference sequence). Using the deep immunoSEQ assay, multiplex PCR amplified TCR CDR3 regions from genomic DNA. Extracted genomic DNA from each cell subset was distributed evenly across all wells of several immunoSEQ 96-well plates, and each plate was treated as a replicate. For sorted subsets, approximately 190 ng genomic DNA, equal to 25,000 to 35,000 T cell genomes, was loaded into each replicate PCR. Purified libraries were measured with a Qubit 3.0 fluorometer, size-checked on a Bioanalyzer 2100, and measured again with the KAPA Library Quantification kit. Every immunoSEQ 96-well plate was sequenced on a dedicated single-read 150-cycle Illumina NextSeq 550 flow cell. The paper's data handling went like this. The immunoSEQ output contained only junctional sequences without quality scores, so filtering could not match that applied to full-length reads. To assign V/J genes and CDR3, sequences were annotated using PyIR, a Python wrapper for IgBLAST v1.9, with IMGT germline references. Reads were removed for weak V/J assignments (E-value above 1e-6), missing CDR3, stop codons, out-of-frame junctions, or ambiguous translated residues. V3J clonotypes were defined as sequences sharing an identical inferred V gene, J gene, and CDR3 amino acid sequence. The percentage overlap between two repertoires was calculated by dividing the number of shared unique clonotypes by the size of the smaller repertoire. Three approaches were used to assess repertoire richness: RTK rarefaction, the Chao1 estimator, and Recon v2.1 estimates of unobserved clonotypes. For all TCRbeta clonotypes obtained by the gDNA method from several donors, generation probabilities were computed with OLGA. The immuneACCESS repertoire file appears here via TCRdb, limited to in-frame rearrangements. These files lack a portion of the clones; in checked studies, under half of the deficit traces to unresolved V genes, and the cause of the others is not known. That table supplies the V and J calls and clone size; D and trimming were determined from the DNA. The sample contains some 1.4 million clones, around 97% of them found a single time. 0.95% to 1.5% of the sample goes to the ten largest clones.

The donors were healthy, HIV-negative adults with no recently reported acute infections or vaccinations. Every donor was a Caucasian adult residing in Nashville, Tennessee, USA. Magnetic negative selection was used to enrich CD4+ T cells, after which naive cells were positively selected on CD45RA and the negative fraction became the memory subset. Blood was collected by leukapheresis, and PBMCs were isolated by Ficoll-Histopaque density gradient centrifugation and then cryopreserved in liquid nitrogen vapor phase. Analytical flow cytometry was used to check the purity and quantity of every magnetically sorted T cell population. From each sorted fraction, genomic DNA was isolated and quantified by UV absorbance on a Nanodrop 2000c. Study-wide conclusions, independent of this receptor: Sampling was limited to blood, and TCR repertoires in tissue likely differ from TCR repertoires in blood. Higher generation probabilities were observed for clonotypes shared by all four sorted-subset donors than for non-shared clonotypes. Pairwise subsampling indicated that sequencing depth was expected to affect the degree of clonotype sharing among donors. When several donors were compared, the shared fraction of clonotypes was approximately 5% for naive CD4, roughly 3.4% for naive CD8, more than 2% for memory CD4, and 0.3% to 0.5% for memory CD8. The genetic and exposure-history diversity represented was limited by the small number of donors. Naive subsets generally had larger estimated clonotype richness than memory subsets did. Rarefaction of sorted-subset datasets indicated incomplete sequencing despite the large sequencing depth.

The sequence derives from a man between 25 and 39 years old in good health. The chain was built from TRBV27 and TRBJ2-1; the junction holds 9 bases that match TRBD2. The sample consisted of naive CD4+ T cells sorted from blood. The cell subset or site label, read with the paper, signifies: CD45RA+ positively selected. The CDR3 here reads CASSSLAGWGGNEQFF. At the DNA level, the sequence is TGTGCCAGCAGTTCCCTAGCGGGATGGGGTGGCAATGAGCAGTTCTTC.